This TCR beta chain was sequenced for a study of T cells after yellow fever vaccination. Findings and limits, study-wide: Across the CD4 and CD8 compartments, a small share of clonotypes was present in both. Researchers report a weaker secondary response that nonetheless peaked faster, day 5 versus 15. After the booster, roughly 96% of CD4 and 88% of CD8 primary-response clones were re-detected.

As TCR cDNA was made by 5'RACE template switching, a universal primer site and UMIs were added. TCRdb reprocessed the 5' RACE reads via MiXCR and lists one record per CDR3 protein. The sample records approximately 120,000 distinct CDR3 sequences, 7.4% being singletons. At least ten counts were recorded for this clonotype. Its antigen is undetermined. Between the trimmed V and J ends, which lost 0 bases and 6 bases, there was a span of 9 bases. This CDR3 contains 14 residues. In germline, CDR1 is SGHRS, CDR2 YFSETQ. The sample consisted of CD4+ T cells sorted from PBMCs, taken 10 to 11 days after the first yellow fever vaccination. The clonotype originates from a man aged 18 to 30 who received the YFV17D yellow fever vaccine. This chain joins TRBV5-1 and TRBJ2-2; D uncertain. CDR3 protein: CASSLESPAGELFF. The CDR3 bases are TGCGCCAGCAGCTTGGAGTCCCCGGCCGGGGAGCTGTTTTTT.